Following are 14 T cell receptor beta chains from one sample sequenced in a study of blood T cells in healthy people across ages. The authors ran a second PCR of about 6 to 11 cycles using a sample-barcoded 5' primer and a J-beta primer mix. TCRdb passed the 5' RACE reads through MiXCR, listing each CDR3 protein once. Among 550,000 to 800,000 distinct CDR3 sequences, over 20% were seen once, and the ten largest hold around 3.4%. The specimen was blood. Source of these receptors: a man aged 70-80 years in good health.

With regard to this clonotype: A single base separates this from a much larger clone, so it may be a read error. The rearrangement links TRBV28 to TRBJ2-4, with 7 nucleotides matching TRBD1. Looked up from germline, CDR1 is MDHEN and CDR2 is SYDVKM. J was trimmed by 4 bases and V by 6 bases; bases with no gene match: 3. This CDR3 is 13 amino acids long. The CDR3, as DNA: TGTGCCAGCAGCGGACAGGAAAAAAACATTCAGTACTTC. This encodes CASSGQEKNIQYF.

This clonotype was seen only a few times. This sequence joins TRBV9 and TRBJ1-1; 7 bases line up with TRBD1. The CDR3 spans 14 residues. The V segment lost 0 bases and the J segment 5 bases; nucleotides outside the gene matches: 4. Germline CDR1 is SGDLS and CDR2 is YYNGEE. CDR3 amino acids: CASSVALQGTEAFF. The CDR3 DNA is TGTGCCAGCAGCGTAGCGTTACAGGGGACTGAAGCTTTCTTT.

The sample holds a few counts of this clonotype. This chain joins TRBV20-1 and TRBJ2-5, with unresolved D. Germline V gene lookup returns CDR1 DFQATT and CDR2 SNEGSKA (reference sequence). Trimming stripped 0 bases from V and 7 bases from J, with 0 bases between. This CDR3 spans 9 amino acids. The CDR3, as DNA: TGCAGTGCTAGAGAGACCCAGTACTTC. This translates into CSARETQYF.

This clonotype occurred a few times. V and J are TRBV6-5 and TRBJ1-2; D uncertain. The V gene's germline CDR1 is MNHEY and CDR2 SVGAGI. V lost 5 bases and J lost 0, with 7 bases in between. The CDR3 loop spans 13 amino acids. The CDR3 loop reads CASSSEPNYGYTF. CDR3 bases: TGTGCCAGCAGTAGCGAGCCTAACTATGGCTACACCTTC.

The rearrangement links TRBV29-1 to TRBJ2-5; TRBD1 matches at 8 bases. The CDR3 spans 13 residues. V was clipped by 3 bases and J by 5 bases; unmatched bases: 5. Germline-derived CDR1 and CDR2 are SQVTM and ANQGSEA. This CDR3 reads CSVDVTGVETQYF. As DNA, the CDR3 is TGCAGCGTTGACGTGACAGGGGTTGAGACCCAGTACTTC. Using reference TRBV29-1 and TRBJ2-5 for the parts outside the CDR3, the full variable domain is SAVISQKPSRDICQRGTSLTIQCQVDSQVTMMFWYRQQPGQSLTLIATANQGSEATYESGFVIDKFPISRPNLTFSTLTVSNMSPEDSSIYLCSVDVTGVETQYFGPGTRLLVL.

This clonotype was detected a few times. The chain joins TRBV5-1 to TRBJ2-5; 10 nucleotides agree with TRBD1. Gene TRBJ2-1 matches the end of the DNA better, so the J call may be wrong. Germline V gene sequence: CDR1 SGHRS, CDR2 YFSETQ. The CDR3 sequence is 15 residues long. DNA for the CDR3: TGCGCCAGCAGCTGGGCCGGGACAGGGGTCAATGAGCAGTTCTTC. Its protein product is CASSWAGTGVNEQFF.

This chain links TRBV4-1 with TRBJ2-3, with D maybe TRBD2 (5 bases). CDR1 and CDR2 from the germline V gene are MGHRA and YSYEKL. This CDR3 comprises 15 residues. Trimming removed 3 bases from V and 0 bases from J, with 10 bases in between. CDR3 sequence (DNA): TGCGCCAGCAGCCAGCTAGGACTGAGCACAGATACGCAGTATTTT. Translation gives CASSQLGLSTDTQYF.

The chain couples TRBV10-2 to TRBJ2-5; D is uncertain. V lost 0 bases to trimming and J lost 8 bases, with 10 bases between them. The length of the CDR3 is 13 residues. Germline values: CDR1 WSHSY, CDR2 SAAADI. The CDR3 coding sequence is TGCGCCAGCAGTGAGTCGTCTTTGGGAACCCAGTACTTC. Protein: CASSESSLGTQYF.

For the CDR3, the DNA is TGTGCCAGCAGCTTAGGTTCCCACCTCTACGAGCAGTACTTC. Translated: CASSLGSHLYEQYF. The genes are TRBV11-2 and TRBJ2-7; no clear D gene. The germline gives CDR1 SGHAT, CDR2 FQNNGV. There are 14 residues in the CDR3. Trimming removed 1 base at V and 3 bases at J, with 10 bases between. Drawing the rest from reference TRBV11-2 and TRBJ2-7, the complete variable domain is EAGVAQSPRYKIIEKRQSVAFWCNPISGHATLYWYQQILGQGPKLLIQFQNNGVVDDSQLPKDRFSAERLKGVDSTLKIQPAKLEDSAVYLCASSLGSHLYEQYFGPGTRLTVT.

This clonotype was recorded a few times. This chain links TRBV4-1 with TRBJ2-1; a possible D gene is TRBD1 (5 bases). V was cut by 0 bases and J by 5 bases, with 5 bases left in between. The CDR3 extends over 13 amino acids. In germline, CDR1 is MGHRA, CDR2 YSYEKL. DNA for the CDR3: TGCGCCAGCAGCCAAGACAGGGACAATGAGCAGTTCTTC. Amino acids: CASSQDRDNEQFF.

The chain combines TRBV27 with TRBJ2-5; 10 nucleotides agree with TRBD2. The DNA end is more similar to TRBJ2-1, so the J call may be wrong. The CDR3 sequence is 21 residues long. Germline CDR1 and CDR2: MNHEY and SMNVEV (reference sequence). In nucleotides, the CDR3 is TGTGCCAGCAGTTTATCGCCCCTGGGAATCTGGGGGACTAGCGACCGCAATGAGCAGTTCTTC. This translates into CASSLSPLGIWGTSDRNEQFF.

The chain recombines TRBV18 with TRBJ1-4; no clear D gene. The CDR3 is made up of 15 amino acids. The ends were cut back, 3 bases at V and 0 bases at J, with 8 bases in the middle. Germline CDR1 and CDR2: KGHSH and LQKENI. The CDR3 is CASSPRGATNEKLFF. DNA for the CDR3: TGTGCCAGCTCACCCCGCGGTGCAACTAATGAAAAACTGTTTTTT.

V usage is TRBV6-2 or TRBV6-3 and J usage is TRBJ2-7; D unclear. The J call is uncertain, as TRBJ2-1 better fits the DNA end. This CDR3 contains 12 residues. Germline values: CDR1 MNHEY, CDR2 SVGEGT. CDR3 in DNA: TGTGCCAGCAGTTACGGAGTCGGTGAGCAGTTCTTC. This translates into CASSYGVGEQFF.

The chain uses TRBV4-1 and TRBJ2-5; 7 bases fit TRBD2. The J call may be in error: the DNA end matches TRBJ2-1 better. There are 14 residues in the CDR3. Germline CDR1 and CDR2: MGHRA and YSYEKL. The CDR3: CASSQERESREQFF. Here the CDR3 DNA reads TGCGCCAGCAGCCAAGAGCGGGAGTCCCGCGAGCAGTTCTTC.